This T cell receptor beta chain was recorded in a study of OX40 agonist ivuxolimab in advanced cancers. About the study as a whole: Ivuxolimab was a fully human IgG2 agonistic monoclonal antibody targeting the costimulatory receptor OX40 (CD134). Among the approximately 50 dose-escalation patients, approximately 20 had hepatocellular carcinoma, about 15 melanoma, 9 renal cell carcinoma and 9 head and neck cancer. Intravenous ivuxolimab was administered to patients every 2 weeks at six dose levels: 0.01, 0.1, 0.3, 1.5, 3 and 10 mg/kg. Peripheral TCRbeta sequencing was intended to test whether TCR sequence diversity was altered and clonal T-cell expansion was caused by ivuxolimab. Partial responses occurred in three dose-escalation patients, of whom one had hepatocellular carcinoma and two had cutaneous melanoma. The dose-escalation cohort was around 84% male with a mean age of approximately 59 years, ranging from roughly 23 to 80. Prior anti-PD-1, anti-PD-L1 or anti-CTLA-4 therapy was permitted, and checkpoint inhibitors had been received by less than 45% of dose-escalation patients. The paper covers the monotherapy dose-escalation part of the phase I ivuxolimab trial, which included N ≈ 52 patients. Study-wide findings and limitations: After ivuxolimab, expanded clones were on average more numerous among CD8+ T cells than among CD4+ T cells. Clonal expansion of both CD4+ and CD8+ blood T cells was observed from baseline to week 6 at doses 0.1 to 3.0 mg/kg. Low levels of normalized T-cell clonal expansion were also shown by some nonresponding patients. In the 0.1-3.0 mg/kg groups, partial responders had among the lowest normalized peripheral clonal expansion, particularly in CD8+ T cells. The antigen specificity of the clonally expanded peripheral T cells was not determined.

Based on the germline V gene, the CDR1 and CDR2 sequences are SGHNT and YENEEA. The CDR3 sequence holds 16 residues, the cysteine and phenylalanine included. Only the CDR3 DNA stays, 48 bases, in frame from base 1. The germline ends are 24 bases apart after V is trimmed by 7 bases and J by 7 bases. The trial excluded patients who had a history of autoimmune disease or who were on systemic immunosuppression. Peripheral blood for TCR sequencing was collected from all dose cohorts at baseline, on cycle 4 day 1, and on cycle 7 day 1. The samples were drawn from a first-in-human, open-label, multicenter phase I dose-escalation trial of ivuxolimab. Adults with locally advanced or metastatic head and neck squamous cell, hepatocellular, melanoma or renal cell carcinoma were enrolled in the trial. CD4+ and CD8+ T cells were sorted separately from peripheral blood before TCR sequencing. A word on this clone: The target of this receptor is not known. Qualities for individual bases were not recorded, and no much larger clone is one base off.

To sequence the TCRbeta CDR3 region, genomic DNA was isolated from the sorted cells. The immunoSEQ Assay was used for sequencing of TCRbeta CDR3 regions. TCRdb took this table from immuneACCESS and kept in-frame rearrangements with V and J called. Such tables lack part of the clones; where checked against another copy, unresolved V genes explain under half of the gap, and the rest is unexplained. Here the sample has about 46,000 clones; roughly 90% occur a single time. The ten largest clones take up over 9.5% of the sample. The source is an adult with an advanced solid tumor such as melanoma, head and neck, liver or kidney cancer. Sequencing was performed on CD4+ or CD8+ T cells sorted from blood, taken in a trial of the OX40 agonist ivuxolimab. This sequence uses TRBV11-3 and TRBJ2-3; perhaps TRBD2 is the D gene, with 6 bases matching. CDR3 region: CASTITGGKRFHTQYF. The sequence in DNA is TGTGCCAGCACTATTACTGGGGGGAAGCGGTTCCATACGCAGTATTTT.